These 19 T cell receptor beta chains share one sample of origin, sequenced in a study of CD8+CD57+ T cells in acquired aplastic anemia. TCR beta VDJ and CDR3 profiles were obtained from a genomic DNA template. TCRdb analysed the reads with MiXCR anew, one entry per CDR3 protein. The table lists roughly 250,000 distinct CDR3 sequences, about 44% of them singletons. Those patients picked for sequencing had displayed CD8+CD57+ cell expansion on flow cytometry. What was sequenced was sorted CD4+, CD8+, or CD8+CD57+ T cells (not recorded which) from PBMCs. The receptors originated from a human donor with aplastic anemia.

The V gene is TRBV19, the J gene TRBJ1-1; D gene ambiguous. Trimming shortened V by 5 bases and J by 0 bases, and 13 bases separated the two germline ends. The germline V gene encodes CDR1 LNHDA and CDR2 SQIVND (reference sequence). The CDR3 is 15 residues long. CDR3 protein: CASSARTRMNTEAFF. DNA of the CDR3: TGTGCCAGTAGTGCAAGGACGCGGATGAACACTGAAGCTTTCTTT. The variable domain in full, with the rest retrieved from reference TRBV19 and TRBJ1-1, is DGGITQSPKYLFRKEGQNVTLSCEQNLNHDAMYWYRQDPGQGLRLIYYSQIVNDFQKGDIAEGYSVSREKKESFPLTVTSAQKNPTAFYLCASSARTRMNTEAFFGQGTRLTVV.

The chain employs TRBV12-3 or TRBV12-4 and TRBJ1-1; tentative D call: TRBD1 (6 bases). This CDR3 comprises 14 residues. Trimming cost V 1 base and J 3 bases, with 9 bases left between them. CDR3 DNA sequence: TGTGCCAGCAGTTTAGTCCAGGGGTACACTGAAGCTTTCTTT. Translated, it gives CASSLVQGYTEAFF.

In this sample, this clonotype turned up a few times. V usage is TRBV20-1 and J usage is TRBJ2-5; TRBD2 agrees at 13 bases. Germline CDR1 is DFQATT and CDR2 is SNEGSKA (reference sequence). This CDR3 contains 19 residues. Germline trimming cut 0 bases from V and 5 bases from J; bases unmatched to any gene: 15. The CDR3 spells CSARDLAGLAGTLSETQYF. CDR3 nucleotides: TGCAGTGCTAGAGATCTCGCGGGACTAGCGGGGACCCTTTCCGAGACCCAGTACTTC.

This clonotype was counted many times. This chain links TRBV7-8 with TRBJ1-1; D is unclear. Germline lookup yields CDR1 SGHVS and CDR2 FQNEAQ. The CDR3 consists of 12 residues. V shed 5 bases and J shed 11 bases, with 15 bases lying between them. DNA for the CDR3: TGTGCCAGCAGCACCGGACTTCTCTCTGCTTTCTTT. Translating gives CASSTGLLSAFF.

This clonotype occurred many times. V is TRBV30 and J is TRBJ1-1, with D hard to call. The CDR3 contains 12 residues. V shed 0 bases and J shed 5 bases, with 7 bases lying between them. Germline CDR1 and CDR2: GTSNPN and SVGIG (reference sequence). In DNA form, the CDR3 reads TGTGCCTGGAGTGTGGGAAGGACTGAAGCTTTCTTT. Encoded protein: CAWSVGRTEAFF.

The genes are TRBV28 and TRBJ2-7; no clear D. CDR3 length equals 14 residues. Trimming stripped 1 base from V and 7 bases from J, with 14 bases between. Germline V gene data show CDR1 as MDHEN and CDR2 as SYDVKM. CDR3 residues: CASSLFLRHVEQYF. The CDR3 region has the DNA TGTGCCAGCAGTTTATTTTTACGACATGTTGAGCAGTACTTC.

Many counts were recorded for this clonotype. The J gene is TRBJ2-6, the V gene TRBV9, with D perhaps being TRBD1 or TRBD2 (5 bases each). Trimming removed 7 bases from V and 0 bases from J, with 14 bases in between. The CDR3 runs 16 residues. In germline, CDR1 is SGDLS, CDR2 YYNGEE. CDR3 DNA: TGTGCCAGCGAGGGGACGGTCAGCTCTGGGGCCAACGTCCTGACTTTC. Translated, it gives CASEGTVSSGANVLTF.

The chain joins TRBV5-1 to TRBJ2-2, with D unclear. The V end was cut by 4 bases, the J end by 0 bases, with 13 bases between. Germline CDR1 and CDR2: SGHRS and YFSETQ. This CDR3 region has 16 residues. The CDR3 nucleotides read TGCGCCAGCAGCCCCTCCCCCATCGCGAACACCGGGGAGCTGTTTTTT. As protein: CASSPSPIANTGELFF.

This clonotype was counted a single time. V usage is TRBV20-1 and J usage is TRBJ1-2; D uncertain. CDR3 length equals 11 residues. With 2 bases removed from V and 4 bases from J, the gap between germline ends came to 5 bases. The germline V gene has CDR1 DFQATT and CDR2 SNEGSKA (reference sequence). The CDR3 spells CSARLAYGYTF. Written as DNA, the CDR3 is TGCAGTGCTAGATTAGCCTATGGCTACACCTTC.

This clonotype was counted a few times. The chain links TRBV7-6 to TRBJ2-7, with a weak D call TRBD1 (6 bases). The CDR3 extends over 13 amino acids. CDR1 is SGHVS and CDR2 is FNYEAQ in the germline V gene. Trimming removed 2 bases from V and 4 bases from J, with 9 bases in between. The CDR3: CASSLWGQYEQYF. The CDR3 DNA reads TGTGCCAGCAGCTTATGGGGGCAGTACGAGCAGTACTTC.

This clonotype was observed many times. The genes are TRBV7-2 and TRBJ1-1; TRBD1 aligns across 7 bases. Germline V gives CDR1 SGHTA, CDR2 FQGNSA. The junction had 5 bases not matched to a gene; V was cut back by 2 bases and J by 5 bases. This CDR3 contains 14 residues. For the CDR3, the DNA is TGTGCCAGCAGCTTATCACAGGGGAGGACTGAAGCTTTCTTT. Its translation is CASSLSQGRTEAFF. The full variable domain, completed using reference TRBV7-2 and TRBJ1-1, is GAGVSQSPSNKVTEKGKDVELRCDPISGHTALYWYRQSLGQGLEFLIYFQGNSAPDKSGLPSDRFSAERTGGSVSTLTIQRTQQEDSAVYLCASSLSQGRTEAFFGQGTRLTVV.

This rearrangement joins TRBV19 to TRBJ2-5; TRBD1 might be the D (5 bases). Germline V gene sequence: CDR1 LNHDA, CDR2 SQIVND (reference sequence). Trimming left V 2 bases short and J 1 base short, with 8 bases between. This CDR3 is built from 14 residues. CDR3 protein: CASSIQGAQETQYF. For the CDR3, the DNA is TGTGCCAGTAGTATACAGGGTGCCCAAGAGACCCAGTACTTC.

This clonotype was recorded many times. The V call is TRBV9, the J call TRBJ2-7; perhaps TRBD2 as D (6 bases). V lost 0 bases to trimming and J lost 3 bases, with 10 bases between them. Germline lookup yields CDR1 SGDLS and CDR2 YYNGEE. The CDR3 runs to 14 residues. CDR3 in amino acids: CASSVGRGNYEQYF. In nucleotides, the CDR3 is TGTGCCAGCAGCGTAGGGCGGGGAAACTACGAGCAGTACTTC. Based on the CDR3 plus reference TRBV9 and TRBJ2-7, the full variable domain is DSGVTQTPKHLITATGQRVTLRCSPRSGDLSVYWYQQSLDQGLQFLIQYYNGEERAKGNILERFSAQQFPDLHSELNLSSLELGDSALYFCASSVGRGNYEQYFGPGTRLTVT.

J is TRBJ1-1 and V is TRBV19; 9 bases agree with TRBD1. V dropped 4 bases and J dropped 1; count of bases not matched to a gene: 13. CDR3 size: 18 residues. Per germline, CDR1 LNHDA and CDR2 SQIVND (reference sequence). As DNA, the CDR3 is TGTGCCAGTAGTACCCAACCAACCAGGACAGGGGCGAACACTGAAGCTTTCTTT. Translating gives CASSTQPTRTGANTEAFF.

This clonotype was seen repeatedly, ten times or more. This chain joins TRBV5-6 and TRBJ2-7; D is ambiguous. CDR1 and CDR2 (germline): SGHDT, YYEEEE. Trimming shortened V by 0 bases and J by 2 bases, and 12 bases separated the two germline ends. This CDR3 has 15 residues. CDR3 sequence reads: CASSLEASKAYEQYF. As DNA, the CDR3 is TGTGCCAGCAGCTTGGAGGCGTCCAAGGCCTACGAGCAGTACTTC.

The V call is TRBV7-9, the J call TRBJ2-1, with D maybe TRBD2 (5 bases). The CDR3 spans 14 residues. V was clipped by 1 base and J by 5 bases, with 9 bases between them. Germline loops: CDR1 SEHNR, CDR2 FQNEAQ (reference sequence). CDR3 amino acids: CASSLEAADNEQFF. CDR3 sequence (DNA): TGTGCCAGCAGCTTAGAAGCGGCCGACAATGAGCAGTTCTTC. The entire variable domain, with the rest obtained from reference TRBV7-9 and TRBJ2-1, is as follows: DTGVSQNPRHKITKRGQNVTFRCDPISEHNRLYWYRQTLGQGPEFLTYFQNEAQLEKSRLLSDRFSAERPKGSFSTLEIQRTEQGDSAMYLCASSLEAADNEQFFGPGTRLTVL.

In its sample, this clonotype was seen many times. This rearrangement joins TRBV28 to TRBJ2-5, with D possibly being TRBD2 (5 bases). V dropped 6 bases and J dropped 1 base, with 9 bases sitting between them. The CDR3 has 13 residues. Germline CDR1 is MDHEN and CDR2 is SYDVKM. CDR3 nucleotide sequence: TGTGCCAGCAGATTAGGAGGCCAAGAGACCCAGTACTTC. Translation gives CASRLGGQETQYF.

This clonotype was recorded once. The junction shows a germline mismatch at one end, possibly a read error. The chain carries TRBV7-6 and TRBJ2-1; 13 bases are shared with TRBD2. CDR1 SGHVS and CDR2 FNYEAQ come from the germline V gene. The CDR3 is 18 residues long. In nucleotides, the CDR3 is TGTGCCAGCAGCCCCCGACTAGCGGGAGGCCACTCCTGCAATGAGCAGTTCTTC. Translated, it gives CASSPRLAGGHSCNEQFF.

This clonotype was detected ten times or more. This chain connects TRBV20-1 to TRBJ2-7, with 7 bases matching TRBD1. V dropped 3 bases and J dropped 3; count of bases not matched to a gene: 8. Per the germline V gene, CDR1 is DFQATT and CDR2 is SNEGSKA (reference sequence). This CDR3 spans 14 amino acids. CDR3 protein: CSASPSTGNYEQYF. In DNA, the CDR3 is TGCAGTGCTAGTCCATCGACAGGGAACTACGAGCAGTACTTC.